This is a list of T cell receptor beta chains from one sample in a study of control samples from healthy donors and cancer patients. Produced via immunoSEQ multiplex PCR; TCRdb's table is partial and in-frame only. Of approximately 160,000 clones listed, more than 90% were seen once; the top ten hold around 2%. Material: blood. These receptors came from a woman in her 40s in good health. CDR3s include the opening cysteine and the closing phenylalanine or tryptophan. The D gene is left open where the match is weak. Clone size is shown for a subset of rows, as once, few, many or a class of expanded clone.

j_call clone_size v_call d_call cdr3_nt cdr3_aa
TRBJ1-3 - TRBV5-1 - TGCGCCAGCAGCTTGATGGGTGGAGGCTTGGACACCATATATTTT CASSLMGGGLDTIYF
TRBJ1-5 once TRBV19 - TGTGCCAGTAGTAATTTTGTGGGTATGCAGCCCCAGCATTTT CASSNFVGMQPQHF
TRBJ1-2 - TRBV6-5 - TGTGCCAGCAGGGCCGACAGTTACTATGGCTACACCTTC CASRADSYYGYTF
TRBJ2-1 - TRBV4-1 - TGCGCCAGCAGCCAACGCTACAGGTACAATGAGCAGTTCTTC CASSQRYRYNEQFF
TRBJ1-6 - TRBV5-1 TRBD1 TGCGCCAGCAGCTCCAGGGGGGGGCTGGGTAATTCACCCCTCCACTTT CASSSRGGLGNSPLHF
TRBJ1-2 once TRBV7-9 - TGTGCCAGCAGCTTAGCCGACAGGATAGATGGCTACACCTTC CASSLADRIDGYTF
TRBJ2-3 - TRBV5-1 - TGCGCCAGCTCCTTAGATGGGGATGGTCGGACAGATACGCAGTATTTT CASSLDGDGRTDTQYF
TRBJ1-2 - TRBV7-9 TRBD1 TGTGCCAGCAGCTCTGGGACAGGGACCGGCGGCTACACCTTC CASSSGTGTGGYTF
TRBJ1-6 once TRBV28 TRBD1 TGTGCCAGCAAGGGACAGGGGGCCGATTGGGGTTCACCCCTCCACTTT CASKGQGADWGSPLHF
TRBJ2-5 once TRBV7-9 - TGTGCCAGCAGCTTTGAGGGTGGGACCCAGTACTTC CASSFEGGTQYF
TRBJ1-1 - TRBV2 TRBD1 TGTGCCAGCAGCTCCCCGGGACAGGGGACACTTGTAGCTTTCTTT CASSSPGQGTLVAFF
TRBJ1-5 - TRBV7-9 - TGTGCCAGCAGCCCAATAACAGGGAAACAGCCCCAGCATTTT CASSPITGKQPQHF
TRBJ1-1 - TRBV6-6 - TGTGCCAGCAGTCGCCGACTGGGGTCGAGGATGGACACTGAAGCTTTCTTT CASSRRLGSRMDTEAFF
TRBJ1-1 - TRBV7-9 - TGTGCCAGCAGTCCCGGGAGGCAGGGAAGGACTGAAGCTTTCTTT CASSPGRQGRTEAFF
TRBJ2-7 - TRBV7-2 - TGTGCCAGCAGCTTAGTCAGCGGTGCTCCCTACGAGCAGTACTTC CASSLVSGAPYEQYF
TRBJ1-5 - TRBV11-3 - TGTGCCAGCTGGGGGGGGAGGGGCAATCAGCCCCAGCATTTT CASWGGRGNQPQHF
TRBJ1-2 - TRBV29-1 TRBD1 TGCAGCGTTGAAGACGACAGGGGAAGTGGCTACACCTTC CSVEDDRGSGYTF